This T cell receptor beta chain was identified during a study of T cell clonotyping in hematopoietic cell transplantation. Regarding the study as a whole: After transplant, recipient diversity fell while pathologically expanded clonotypes grew through day 180. Cells were unsorted, so CD4 and CD8 contributions were not separated. At the given depth, recipient repertoires were over 95% de novo clonotypes. Graft donor and pretransplant recipient Inverse Simpson Index values predicted broader posttransplant TCR diversity.

TCRdb's copy holds only in-frame clones and misses some; the assay was immunoSEQ multiplex PCR. Of about 16,000 clones detected, 80% to 90% appear once; the ten largest clones hold roughly 4.3%. There are 11 residues in the CDR3. Germline lookup yields CDR1 ENHRY and CDR2 SYGVKD. V was trimmed by 2 bases and J by 3 bases, leaving 1 base between them. Only a few counts were recorded for this clone. Its antigen is unknown. This TCR was sampled from a middle-aged woman in good health. Some clones in this sample may be carry-over from other donors' samples. Specimen: peripheral blood mononuclear cells. This chain joins TRBV10-3 and TRBJ1-2; D not certain. CDR3 bases: TGTGCCATCAGTGAGGACTATGGCTACACCTTC. This gives the protein CAISEDYGYTF.